This section outlines one T cell receptor (beta chain) sequence together with its context. Antigen: not known. The sample belongs to a study of cytomegalovirus exposure and HLA in healthy donors. Whole-study findings and limits: CMV antigen specificity was confirmed in vitro for a few CMV-associated chains.

Per germline, CDR1 SGHNT and CDR2 YYREEE (reference sequence). There are 14 residues in the CDR3. Amplification used 60 Vbeta primers and 13 Jbeta primers. Here immunoSEQ multiplex PCR was the method, and the copy in TCRdb shows in-frame clones only, minus some. The table records about 190,000 clones, about 85% of them present only once. The sequenced sample was PBMCs. The chain employs TRBV5-4 and TRBJ2-5, with D maybe TRBD2 (5 bases). The J call may be mistaken, given a closer DNA end match to TRBJ2-7. This TCR was sampled from a boy under 10 years old in good health and CMV-seronegative. The CDR3 here is CASSLTLSGSEQYF. In nucleotides, the CDR3 is TGTGCCAGCAGCTTGACTTTGTCGGGGTCCGAGCAGTACTTC.